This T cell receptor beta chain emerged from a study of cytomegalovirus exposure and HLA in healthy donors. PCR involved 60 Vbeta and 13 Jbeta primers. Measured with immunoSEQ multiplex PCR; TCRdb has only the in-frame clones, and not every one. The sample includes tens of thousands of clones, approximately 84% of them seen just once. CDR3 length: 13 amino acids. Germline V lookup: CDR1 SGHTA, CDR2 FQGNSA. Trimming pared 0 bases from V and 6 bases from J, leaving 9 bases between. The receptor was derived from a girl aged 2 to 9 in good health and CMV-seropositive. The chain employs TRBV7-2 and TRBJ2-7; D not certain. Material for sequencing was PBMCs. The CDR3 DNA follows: TGTGCCAGCAGCTTAGCCGGGTTGCGCGAGCAGTACTTC. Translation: CASSLAGLREQYF.